What follows are 31 T cell receptor beta chains derived from one specimen sequenced in a study of blood T cell repertoires in COVID-19. The repertoire was sequenced with immunoSEQ multiplex PCR; TCRdb's copy has only in-frame clones and lacks some. In the table there are some 130,000 clones, 86% of which are singletons. Sequencing input: peripheral blood. These receptors were taken from a woman in her 70s with COVID-19, enrolled during active disease.

The chain carries TRBV2 and TRBJ1-3; unclear D gene. CDR3 length: 14 residues. Germline loops: CDR1 SNHLY, CDR2 FYNNEI. Deletions cut 0 bases from V and 4 bases from J, with 7 bases between. CDR3 sequence: CASSEAPQGNTIYF. DNA for the CDR3: TGTGCCAGCAGTGAAGCGCCACAAGGAAACACCATATATTTT.

The J gene is TRBJ2-2, the V gene TRBV5-8; D may be TRBD1 (6 bases). The V gene lost 0 bases and the J gene lost 6 bases, with 9 bases spanning the gap. The CDR3 spans 14 residues. Germline V gene lookup returns CDR1 SGHTS and CDR2 YDEGEE. DNA for the CDR3: TGTGCCAGCAGCTTGGGGGGGCCCTCCGGGGAGCTGTTTTTT. Encoded protein: CASSLGGPSGELFF.

The chain joins TRBV5-1 to TRBJ1-1; 8 bases align to TRBD1. Germline CDR1 and CDR2: SGHRS and YFSETQ. The CDR3 has 13 residues. V shed 1 base and J 8 bases; nucleotides not matched to a gene: 4. The CDR3: CASSLWTGKEAFF. DNA of the CDR3: TGCGCCAGCAGCTTGTGGACAGGGAAAGAAGCTTTCTTT.

The chain recombines TRBV7-9 with TRBJ1-1; D call uncertain. The CDR3 runs to 14 residues. V was clipped by 8 bases and J by 4 bases, with 17 bases between them. Germline V gene lookup returns CDR1 SEHNR and CDR2 FQNEAQ (reference sequence). The CDR3 spells CASGRGGVGTEAFF. CDR3 DNA sequence: TGTGCCAGCGGTCGCGGCGGGGTGGGCACTGAAGCTTTCTTT.

The CDR3 spells CASSLTGSPIFTDTQYF. Here the CDR3 DNA reads TGTGCCAGCAGCTTGACAGGGAGCCCAATCTTCACAGATACGCAGTATTTT. The chain combines TRBV11-2 with TRBJ2-3, with 7 bases lining up with TRBD1. CDR1 and CDR2 from the germline V gene are SGHAT and FQNNGV. The CDR3 covers 17 residues. V was pared by 3 bases and J by 2 bases, with 11 bases of the junction left unmatched.

The chain links TRBV28 to TRBJ1-1, with TRBD1 matching 9 bases. Germline-derived CDR1 and CDR2 are MDHEN and SYDVKM. V lost 4 bases and J lost 11; bases outside the gene matches: 5. The CDR3 has 12 amino acids. CDR3 DNA sequence: TGTGCCAGCAGTTCACAGGGGGCCTGGGCTTTCTTT. Translating gives CASSSQGAWAFF.

CDR3 sequence: CASSPGHSPLHF. CDR3 nucleotides: TGTGCCAGCAGCCCAGGGCACTCACCCCTCCACTTT. This chain connects TRBV3-1 (or the pseudogene TRBV3-2) to TRBJ1-6, with D maybe TRBD1 (5 bases). V was cut by 4 bases and J by 10 bases, with 8 bases left in between. The CDR3 length is 12 residues. Germline V lookup: CDR1 LGHDT, CDR2 YNNKEL (reference sequence).

This chain links TRBV7-9 with TRBJ1-5, with D possibly matching TRBD1 (5 bases). V gave up 1 base and J gave up 6 bases, with 19 bases separating them. The length of the CDR3 is 17 residues. Germline CDR1 is SEHNR and CDR2 is FQNEAQ (reference sequence). Written as DNA, the CDR3 is TGTGCCAGCAGCTTAGATGATGTCGGGGGGGTGGTTCAGCCCCAGCATTTT. Translation gives CASSLDDVGGVVQPQHF. The variable domain in full, with the rest retrieved from reference TRBV7-9 and TRBJ1-5, is DTGVSQNPRHKITKRGQNVTFRCDPISEHNRLYWYRQTLGQGPEFLTYFQNEAQLEKSRLLSDRFSAERPKGSFSTLEIQRTEQGDSAMYLCASSLDDVGGVVQPQHFGDGTRLSIL.

This clone was found once. The rearrangement joins TRBV7-9 to TRBJ2-3, with a tentative D call TRBD2 (7 bases). CDR3 length equals 15 residues. CDR1 SEHNR and CDR2 FQNEAQ come from the germline V gene (reference sequence). V was cut by 5 bases and J by 5 bases, with 17 bases left in between. The DNA for the CDR3 is TGTGCCAGCAGCCACGGGGCAGGGGAGGGAGATACGCAGTATTTT. Amino acid sequence: CASSHGAGEGDTQYF.

The chain joins TRBV13 to TRBJ1-6, with a weak D call TRBD1 (5 bases). V gave up 5 bases and J gave up 7 bases, with 12 bases separating them. The germline V gene encodes CDR1 PRHDT and CDR2 FYEKMQ (reference sequence). The CDR3 loop spans 14 amino acids. The CDR3 DNA reads as TGTGCCAGCAGCACCCCAGGGAGGAATTCACCCCTCCACTTT. Protein: CASSTPGRNSPLHF.

V gene TRBV19 combines with J gene TRBJ1-2; D unclear. The germline gives CDR1 LNHDA, CDR2 SQIVND (reference sequence). Trimming cost V 6 bases and J 1 base, with 6 bases left between them. The CDR3 has 12 amino acids. CDR3 coding DNA: TGTGCCAGTAGACAAAATAACTATGGCTACACCTTC. Protein sequence: CASRQNNYGYTF.

The chain recombines TRBV5-6 with TRBJ1-2; possible D gene TRBD1, 6 bases. The CDR3 sequence is 14 residues long. Germline CDR1 reads SGHDT; CDR2 reads YYEEEE. V was trimmed by 4 bases and J by 5 bases, leaving 15 bases between them. The CDR3 nucleotides are TGTGCCAGCAGCGCGGACAGACGAAATTATGGCTACACCTTC. It is translated as CASSADRRNYGYTF. The whole variable domain, filled in from reference TRBV5-6 and TRBJ1-2, reads DAGVTQSPTHLIKTRGQQVTLRCSPKSGHDTVSWYQQALGQGPQFIFQYYEEEERQRGNFPDRFSGHQFPNYSSELNVNALLLGDSALYLCASSADRRNYGYTFGSGTRLTVV.

The chain uses TRBV7-9 and TRBJ1-6; 9 nucleotides agree with TRBD1. In germline, CDR1 is SEHNR, CDR2 FQNEAQ (reference sequence). V shed 0 bases and J 7 bases; nucleotides not matched to a gene: 1. The CDR3 runs to 15 residues. This CDR3 reads CASSLADRGNSPLHF. The DNA for the CDR3 is TGTGCCAGCAGCTTAGCGGACAGGGGAAATTCACCCCTCCACTTT.

The chain uses TRBV2 and TRBJ1-6; 7 bases align to TRBD1. V lost 4 bases and J lost 9; bases outside the gene matches: 9. CDR3 length: 15 residues. Germline CDR1 and CDR2: SNHLY and FYNNEI. In DNA form, the CDR3 reads TGTGCCAGCAGTGTCACACAGGGGTGGCGTTCACCCCTCCACTTT. Translation: CASSVTQGWRSPLHF.

This clone was found once. V usage is TRBV11-2 and J usage is TRBJ1-5; 7 positions agree with TRBD1. The junction had 6 bases not matched to a gene; V was cut back by 2 bases and J by 2 bases. CDR1 and CDR2 (germline): SGHAT, FQNNGV. This CDR3 region has 16 residues. The CDR3 DNA is TGTGCCAGCAGCTTATCAGGGGGTGGAGGCAATCAGCCCCAGCATTTT. Translation gives CASSLSGGGGNQPQHF.

V gene TRBV9 combines with J gene TRBJ1-2; no firm D call. Looked up from germline, CDR1 is SGDLS and CDR2 is YYNGEE. V shed 2 bases and J shed 7 bases, with 18 bases lying between them. The CDR3 covers 15 residues. CDR3 sequence (DNA): TGTGCCAGCAGCGTCGCGGACGAACGGAGCGGTGGCTACACCTTC. Translating it yields CASSVADERSGGYTF.

This chain links TRBV5-1 with TRBJ2-3, with TRBD2 matching over 12 bases. Trimming cost V 3 bases and J 1 base; bases outside gene matches: 9. The CDR3 contains 18 residues. Germline lookup yields CDR1 SGHRS and CDR2 YFSETQ. CDR3 residues: CASSYPSGGAARTDTQYF. In DNA form, the CDR3 reads TGCGCCAGCAGCTACCCTAGCGGGGGGGCGGCTCGCACAGATACGCAGTATTTT.

This clone came up once. This chain connects TRBV4-1 to TRBJ2-4, with no clear D. V was trimmed by 3 bases and J by 1 base, leaving 13 bases between them. This CDR3 is built from 16 residues. CDR1 is MGHRA and CDR2 is YSYEKL in the germline V gene. CDR3 in amino acids: CASSQALAGAKNIQYF. The CDR3 DNA reads TGCGCCAGCAGCCAGGCCTTAGCTGGGGCCAAAAACATTCAGTACTTC.

The chain combines TRBV7-3 with TRBJ2-2; D is uncertain. With 2 bases removed from V and 0 bases from J, the gap between germline ends came to 4 bases. The CDR3 runs 14 residues. Germline CDR1 reads SGHTA; CDR2 reads FQGTGA. The CDR3 bases are TGTGCCAGCAGCTTATCCTCGAACACCGGGGAGCTGTTTTTT. Its translation: CASSLSSNTGELFF.

The V call is TRBV29-1, the J call TRBJ1-2, with D perhaps matching TRBD1 (5 bases). Germline V lookup: CDR1 SQVTM, CDR2 ANQGSEA. This CDR3 contains 14 residues. V was shortened by 7 bases and J by 6 bases, with 21 bases between the two germline ends. This CDR3 is CSGTPTGGSDGYTF. CDR3 sequence (DNA): TGCAGCGGAACCCCCACGGGGGGATCGGATGGCTACACCTTC.

The rearrangement joins TRBV5-1 to TRBJ1-1; maybe TRBD1 (6 bases). CDR1 and CDR2 from the germline V gene are SGHRS and YFSETQ. V was pared by 5 bases and J by 6 bases, with 8 bases between. This CDR3 region has 11 residues. CDR3 bases: TGCGCCAGCAGACAGGGACCTGAAGCTTTCTTT. Translated, it gives CASRQGPEAFF.

The genes are TRBV9 and TRBJ1-1, with D perhaps matching TRBD1 (5 bases). This CDR3 spans 13 amino acids. The V end lost 3 bases, the J end lost 1 base, and 7 bases lay between the germline ends. Looked up from germline, CDR1 is SGDLS and CDR2 is YYNGEE. CDR3 region: CASSAQGNTEAFF. CDR3 in DNA: TGTGCCAGCAGCGCGCAGGGGAACACTGAAGCTTTCTTT.

Turning to this clone: The sample carries other DNA sequences with the same CDR3. The chain employs TRBV30 and TRBJ1-5; the match to TRBD1 covers 7 bases. This CDR3 comprises 14 residues. The germline gives CDR1 GTSNPN, CDR2 SVGIG (reference sequence). V lost 1 base and J lost 4; bases outside the gene matches: 4. The CDR3 sequence is CAWSGPGGNQPQHF. CDR3 in DNA: TGTGCCTGGAGTGGGCCAGGGGGAAATCAGCCCCAGCATTTT.

The chain recombines TRBV7-9 with TRBJ1-2, with TRBD1 as a possible D gene (5 bases). V lost 8 bases and J 8 bases, leaving 21 bases between the germline ends. This CDR3 region has 14 residues. CDR1 is SEHNR and CDR2 is FQNEAQ in the germline V gene (reference sequence). DNA of the CDR3: TGTGCCAGCGCATCATCGGGCCAGGGTGACGGCTACACCTTC. It is translated as CASASSGQGDGYTF. The full variable domain, with the rest looked up from reference TRBV7-9 and TRBJ1-2, is DTGVSQNPRHKITKRGQNVTFRCDPISEHNRLYWYRQTLGQGPEFLTYFQNEAQLEKSRLLSDRFSAERPKGSFSTLEIQRTEQGDSAMYLCASASSGQGDGYTFGSGTRLTVV.

The chain recombines TRBV30 with TRBJ2-5; 8 nucleotides agree with TRBD2. Germline V gives CDR1 GTSNPN, CDR2 SVGIG (reference sequence). After removal of 4 bases from V and 2 bases from J, the junction contained 9 bases not matched to a gene. The CDR3 consists of 15 residues. The CDR3 spells CAWTLDTSGQETQYF. CDR3 DNA: TGTGCCTGGACCCTTGATACTAGCGGACAAGAGACCCAGTACTTC. Supplemented by reference TRBV30 and TRBJ2-5, the full variable domain reads SQTIHQWPATLVQPVGSPLSLECTVEGTSNPNLYWYRQAAGRGLQLLFYSVGIGQISSEVPQNLSASRPQDRQFILSSKKLLLSDSGFYLCAWTLDTSGQETQYFGPGTRLLVL.

This rearrangement joins TRBV28 to TRBJ1-5; D not resolved. Deletions cut 3 bases from V and 3 bases from J, with 12 bases between. The CDR3 consists of 15 residues. Germline values: CDR1 MDHEN, CDR2 SYDVKM. The CDR3 region is CASSFLRLNNQPQHF. CDR3 nucleotide sequence: TGTGCCAGCAGTTTCCTCCGACTAAACAATCAGCCCCAGCATTTT. Using reference TRBV28 and TRBJ1-5 for the parts outside the CDR3, the full variable domain is DVKVTQSSRYLVKRTGEKVFLECVQDMDHENMFWYRQDPGLGLRLIYFSYDVKMKEKGDIPEGYSVSREKKERFSLILESASTNQTSMYLCASSFLRLNNQPQHFGDGTRLSIL.

V and J are TRBV18 and TRBJ1-6; tentatively, D is TRBD1 (6 bases). The CDR3 sequence is 14 residues long. Germline V CDR1 and CDR2: KGHSH, LQKENI. Trimming left V 5 bases short and J 8 bases short, with 13 bases between. CDR3 coding DNA: TGTGCCAGCTCAGGATCAGGGGCTGATTCACCCCTCCACTTT. It yields the protein CASSGSGADSPLHF.

The CDR3 here is CASSTRGGYQPQHF. DNA of the CDR3: TGCGCCAGCAGCACCCGGGGGGGGTATCAGCCCCAGCATTTT. The chain joins TRBV10-2 to TRBJ1-5; tentative D call: TRBD1 (5 bases). Trimming pared 6 bases from V and 5 bases from J, leaving 14 bases between. This CDR3 is 14 amino acids long. Germline assignment: CDR1 WSHSY and CDR2 SAAADI.

The chain couples TRBV7-9 to TRBJ2-2, with TRBD2 identical over 9 bases. CDR1 is SEHNR, CDR2 FQNEAQ, per germline (reference sequence). The CDR3 consists of 15 residues. The V segment lost 3 bases and the J segment 4 bases; nucleotides outside the gene matches: 3. The CDR3 reads CASSFAGGRTGELFF. CDR3 sequence (DNA): TGTGCCAGCAGCTTTGCGGGGGGGCGCACCGGGGAGCTGTTTTTT.

This clone was found a few times. V and J are TRBV15 and TRBJ1-4, with 9 nucleotides matching TRBD1. Trimming removed 5 bases from V and 4 bases from J; junction bases left unmatched: 5. The CDR3 length is 15 residues. From germline, CDR1 is LNHNV and CDR2 YYDKDF (reference sequence). The chain's CDR3 is CATSEGQGDNEKLFF. DNA of the CDR3: TGTGCCACCAGCGAGGGACAGGGAGATAATGAAAAACTGTTTTTT.

The chain recombines TRBV5-6 with TRBJ2-7, with 11 bases that match TRBD1. The V segment lost 0 bases and the J segment 9 bases; nucleotides outside the gene matches: 11. CDR1 is SGHDT, CDR2 YYEEEE, per germline. The CDR3 consists of 16 residues. CDR3 DNA: TGTGCCAGCAGCTTGGGATTTGGGACAGGGGGGTTTCGGCAGTACTTC. This encodes CASSLGFGTGGFRQYF. The full variable domain, rest sourced from reference TRBV5-6 and TRBJ2-7, is DAGVTQSPTHLIKTRGQQVTLRCSPKSGHDTVSWYQQALGQGPQFIFQYYEEEERQRGNFPDRFSGHQFPNYSSELNVNALLLGDSALYLCASSLGFGTGGFRQYFGPGTRLTVT.